The clone carrying this T cell receptor beta chain was observed a handful of times. The sample belongs to a study of kidney transplant recipient with SARS-CoV-2 infection. V shed 1 base and J shed 5 bases, with 14 bases lying between them. This CDR3 region has 14 residues. Germline V gene sequence: CDR1 DFQATT, CDR2 SNEGSKA (reference sequence). TCRdb recomputed calls from the reads with MiXCR, one row per CDR3 protein. The sample carries fewer than 250,000 distinct CDR3 sequences, more than 25% recorded once. The material was a blood sample, obtained at baseline and between days 110 and 120 from a kidney transplant recipient. The TCR sequence derives from a young adult male patient who had COVID-19 and was a kidney transplant recipient. The graft donor may be the source of some T cells. This chain connects TRBV20-1 to TRBJ2-5; D is tentatively TRBD1 or TRBD2 (5 bases each). CDR3 region: CSARGPGTGETQYF. DNA of the CDR3: TGCAGTGCTAGAGGGCCGGGGACCGGGGAGACCCAGTACTTC.